In its sample, the clone carrying this TCR beta chain was seen many times. This sample is part of a study of T-cell reconstitution after alpha-beta-depleted transplantation in children. Germline CDR1 LNHNV, CDR2 YYDKDF (reference sequence). V lost 8 bases to trimming and J lost 0 bases; unmatched junction nucleotides: 6. The CDR3 has 15 residues. Unique molecular identifiers were incorporated into the prepared TCRbeta library. TCRdb recomputed calls from the PCR reads with MiXCR, one row per CDR3 protein. This table holds about 640,000 distinct CDR3 sequences, approximately 15% found once. This sequence originates from a human donor who donated a stem cell graft to a child with acute myeloid leukemia. This material consisted of PBMCs from the stem cell graft donor, taken from the stem cell graft. The chain links TRBV15 to TRBJ2-1, with 8 bases identical to TRBD2. The DNA of the CDR3 is TGTGCCACCCGGGGGGGTCTAAGCTCCTACAATGAGCAGTTCTTC. Amino acids: CATRGGLSSYNEQFF.